The source of this T cell receptor (beta chain) is a study of blood T cell repertoires in COVID-19. Across the whole study: In each case, the material was cDNA or gDNA derived from T cells, B-cell-depleted T cells, or PBMCs.

TCRdb's copy holds only in-frame clones and misses some; the assay was immunoSEQ multiplex PCR. The data show a few hundred thousand clones, with around 84% seen just once and approximately 4% held by the top ten. Recruits, aged roughly 18 to 90 years, lived in approximately 26 US areas. Participants' reported clinical history set cohort assignment. This receptor was obtained from a man aged 30 to 45 with acute COVID-19. Material for sequencing was PBMCs or T cells enriched from blood (not recorded which).

The CDR3, as DNA: TGTGCCAGCAGCCACAGGGAGTATGGACCTAACAATGAGCAGTTCTTC. Amino acid sequence: CASSHREYGPNNEQFF. J is TRBJ2-1 and V is TRBV7-6; the D gene is possibly TRBD1 (6 bases). The V gene lost 5 bases and the J gene lost 5 bases, with 19 bases spanning the gap. The CDR3 sequence is 16 residues long. CDR1 and CDR2 (germline): SGHVS, FNYEAQ.